This entry lists 32 T cell receptor beta chains sequenced from one sample in a study of shared clonotypes between healthy human individuals. Sequencing was performed with immunoSEQ multiplex PCR; in TCRdb, only in-frame clones are kept and a portion is missing. The data hold 740,000 or so clones, with less than 80% observed a single time. What was sequenced was memory CD4+ T cells sorted from blood. The subset: CD45RA-negative fraction. These receptors all come from a woman aged 25-40 years in good health.

J is TRBJ2-7 and V is TRBV19, with 9 bases identical to TRBD2. Germline values: CDR1 LNHDA, CDR2 SQIVND (reference sequence). V shed 2 bases and J 6 bases; nucleotides not matched to a gene: 14. The CDR3 has 17 amino acids. The CDR3 reads CASSISSLAGAKGEQYF. CDR3 coding DNA: TGTGCCAGTAGTATAAGTTCCTTAGCGGGAGCAAAGGGCGAGCAGTACTTC.

V usage is TRBV10-3 and J usage is TRBJ2-7; TRBD1 or TRBD2 may be the D gene (6 bases each). The V gene's germline CDR1 is ENHRY and CDR2 SYGVKD. The CDR3 has 16 amino acids. V was clipped by 3 bases and J by 3 bases, with 18 bases between them. The CDR3 coding sequence is TGTGCCATCAGTGAAGGAGGGGGACTTCTACTCTACGAGCAGTACTTC. It yields the protein CAISEGGGLLLYEQYF.

In its sample, this clone was seen a few times. V gene TRBV9 combines with J gene TRBJ2-3; D is unresolved. Per germline, CDR1 SGDLS and CDR2 YYNGEE. The length of the CDR3 is 14 residues. V lost 4 bases and J lost 7, with 16 bases in between. This CDR3 is CASSPETGSNTQYF. Here the CDR3 DNA reads TGTGCCAGCAGCCCAGAAACCGGGTCAAATACGCAGTATTTT.

In this sample, this clone turned up a few times. V gene TRBV4-1 combines with J gene TRBJ2-3; TRBD2 matches 9 bases. CDR1 is MGHRA and CDR2 is YSYEKL in the germline V gene. The CDR3 length is 15 residues. V gave up 2 bases and J gave up 3 bases; unmatched junction bases: 3. The CDR3 nucleotides are TGCGCCAGCAGCCAACTAGCGGGAACAACAGATACGCAGTATTTT. This translates into CASSQLAGTTDTQYF.

CDR3 in DNA: TGCGCCAGCAGTGTTCAGTTTCTACTGGGACAGCTGAACACTGAAGCTTTCTTT. Protein product: CASSVQFLLGQLNTEAFF. The chain couples TRBV4-1 to TRBJ1-1, with TRBD1 matching 7 bases. The V segment lost 6 bases and the J segment 0 bases; nucleotides outside the gene matches: 16. Germline V gene sequence: CDR1 MGHRA, CDR2 YSYEKL. CDR3 length: 18 amino acids.

The sample holds one count of this clone. CDR3 sequence: CASSYSPDHYYSPLHF. CDR3 sequence (DNA): TGTGCCAGCAGTTACTCGCCGGACCACTACTATTCACCCCTCCACTTT. The V call is TRBV6-5, the J call TRBJ1-6; D call uncertain. The V and J ends lost 0 bases and 8 bases respectively, with 14 bases between them. The CDR3 consists of 16 residues. CDR1 is MNHEY, CDR2 SVGAGI, per germline.

The CDR3: CASSESRVDTGELFF. The CDR3 nucleotides are TGTGCCAGCAGTGAATCCAGGGTTGACACCGGGGAGCTGTTTTTT. The genes are TRBV2 and TRBJ2-2; tentative D call: TRBD1 (5 bases). CDR3 size: 15 residues. In germline, CDR1 is SNHLY, CDR2 FYNNEI. V was pared by 2 bases and J by 3 bases, with 10 bases between.

This clone was recorded only once. One base away lies a much larger clone, so this may be a sequencing read error. Other nucleotide sequences from this sample produce the same CDR3. This sequence joins TRBV28 and TRBJ2-5; the D is unclear. Trimming removed 1 base at V and 5 bases at J, with 2 bases between. The V gene's germline CDR1 is MDHEN and CDR2 SYDVKM. This CDR3 has 11 amino acids. The CDR3 DNA is TGTGCCAGCAGTTTATTGGAGACCCAGTACTTC. Residues: CASSLLETQYF. Full variable domain (missing parts from reference TRBV28 and TRBJ2-5): DVKVTQSSRYLVKRTGEKVFLECVQDMDHENMFWYRQDPGLGLRLIYFSYDVKMKEKGDIPEGYSVSREKKERFSLILESASTNQTSMYLCASSLLETQYFGPGTRLLVL.

V gene TRBV6-5 combines with J gene TRBJ1-3; possibly TRBD1 for D (5 bases). The V gene lost 6 bases and the J gene lost 3 bases, with 15 bases spanning the gap. CDR1 is MNHEY, CDR2 SVGAGI, per germline. This CDR3 spans 15 amino acids. The CDR3 region has the DNA TGTGCCAGCAGGGGCGACAGAAGTGGTGGAAACACCATATATTTT. This sequence encodes CASRGDRSGGNTIYF.

J is TRBJ2-6 and V is TRBV29-1; D unclear. Trimming took off 4 bases at V and 0 bases at J, with 7 bases between the two ends. The CDR3 is made up of 14 amino acids. CDR1 is SQVTM and CDR2 is ANQGSEA in the germline V gene. DNA of the CDR3: TGCAGCGTTGCACGGAGCTCTGGGGCCAACGTCCTGACTTTC. The encoded protein is CSVARSSGANVLTF. Full variable domain (missing parts from reference TRBV29-1 and TRBJ2-6): SAVISQKPSRDICQRGTSLTIQCQVDSQVTMMFWYRQQPGQSLTLIATANQGSEATYESGFVIDKFPISRPNLTFSTLTVSNMSPEDSSIYLCSVARSSGANVLTFGAGSRLTVL.

Details on this clone: The same CDR3 is also encoded by other DNA sequences in this sample. The rearrangement uses TRBV4-1 and TRBJ1-1; D is unclear. The CDR3 has 13 amino acids. V lost 0 bases and J lost 3, with 5 bases in between. The germline CDR1 and CDR2 sequences are MGHRA and YSYEKL. In nucleotides, the CDR3 is TGCGCCAGCAGCCAAGAACGGGACACTGAAGCTTTCTTT. Translating gives CASSQERDTEAFF.

This clone came up a few times. The V gene is TRBV5-1, the J gene TRBJ2-6; 8 bases map to TRBD1. Germline assignment: CDR1 SGHRS and CDR2 YFSETQ. The CDR3 extends over 16 amino acids. V trimming: 2 bases; J trimming: 2 bases; junction bases outside the gene matches: 3. The chain's CDR3 is CASSFQGAAGANVLTF. In DNA form, the CDR3 reads TGCGCCAGCAGCTTCCAGGGGGCCGCTGGGGCCAACGTCCTGACTTTC.

The chain carries TRBV10-1 and TRBJ2-6; the D is unclear. With 3 bases removed from V and 2 bases from J, the gap between germline ends came to 8 bases. This CDR3 contains 15 residues. The germline V gene has CDR1 WNHNN and CDR2 SYGVQD (reference sequence). The CDR3 sequence is CASSENQAGANVLTF. The CDR3 nucleotides read TGCGCCAGCAGTGAAAATCAAGCTGGGGCCAACGTCCTGACTTTC.

This chain links TRBV15 with TRBJ2-7; D not certain. Germline assignment: CDR1 LNHNV and CDR2 YYDKDF (reference sequence). Trimming took 0 bases from V and 1 from J, leaving 10 bases between them. The CDR3 sequence is 15 residues long. This chain's CDR3 is CATSREGNESYEQYF. The CDR3 DNA reads as TGTGCCACCAGCAGAGAGGGAAATGAATCCTACGAGCAGTACTTC.

This sequence joins TRBV5-1 and TRBJ2-7; D remains unclear. The germline V and J ends were trimmed by 3 bases and 3 bases, with 13 bases remaining between them. Germline-derived CDR1 and CDR2 are SGHRS and YFSETQ. This CDR3 has 14 residues. The CDR3 DNA sequence: TGCGCCAGCAGCTCTTTAGTCCCTGGCTACGAGCAGTACTTC. Its protein is CASSSLVPGYEQYF. The entire variable domain, with the rest obtained from reference TRBV5-1 and TRBJ2-7, is as follows: KAGVTQTPRYLIKTRGQQVTLSCSPISGHRSVSWYQQTPGQGLQFLFEYFSETQRNKGNFPGRFSGRQFSNSRSEMNVSTLELGDSALYLCASSSLVPGYEQYFGPGTRLTVT.

The chain links TRBV6-1 to TRBJ2-3; 8 bases match TRBD2. The germline V gene encodes CDR1 MNHNS and CDR2 SASEGT. The trim removed 4 bases at V and 2 bases at J, leaving 8 bases unmatched. The CDR3 totals 16 residues. CDR3 sequence: CASSGLAGLYTDTQYF. In nucleotides, the CDR3 is TGTGCCAGCAGTGGCTTAGCGGGACTTTACACAGATACGCAGTATTTT.

The V gene is TRBV9, the J gene TRBJ2-5, with 7 nucleotides matching TRBD2. Germline trimming cut 0 bases from V and 5 bases from J; bases unmatched to any gene: 13. Germline V gives CDR1 SGDLS, CDR2 YYNGEE. The CDR3 is made up of 17 amino acids. As DNA, the CDR3 is TGTGCCAGCAGCGTAGCCCAAAATCCGGGGGGAGGTGAGACCCAGTACTTC. As protein: CASSVAQNPGGGETQYF.

The CDR3 nucleotides are TGTGCCAGCAGCCAAAATGGTGGGGAGACCCAGTACTTC. It specifies CASSQNGGETQYF. The V gene is TRBV11-3, the J gene TRBJ2-5; D not resolved. The CDR3 sequence is 13 residues long. Germline values: CDR1 SGHNT, CDR2 YENEEA. With 5 bases removed from V and 5 bases from J, the gap between germline ends came to 12 bases.

The chain uses TRBV19 and TRBJ1-1; possible D gene TRBD1, 6 bases. Trimming stripped 2 bases from V and 0 bases from J, with 19 bases between. This CDR3 has 18 amino acids. The germline gives CDR1 LNHDA, CDR2 SQIVND (reference sequence). CDR3 residues: CASSIRGGGRELNTEAFF. As DNA, the CDR3 is TGTGCCAGTAGTATAAGGGGAGGGGGGCGCGAGTTGAACACTGAAGCTTTCTTT.

The V and J genes are TRBV2 and TRBJ1-5, with a possible D match to TRBD1 (6 bases). The CDR3 is 14 residues long. Trimming left V 8 bases short and J 7 bases short, with 18 bases between. CDR1 is SNHLY and CDR2 is FYNNEI in the germline V gene. The CDR3 loop reads CASGYQQGRQPQHF. In DNA form, the CDR3 reads TGTGCCAGCGGATACCAACAGGGTCGGCAGCCCCAGCATTTT. Looking up the rest from reference TRBV2 and TRBJ1-5 gives the full variable domain: EPEVTQTPSHQVTQMGQEVILRCVPISNHLYFYWYRQILGQKVEFLVSFYNNEISEKSEIFDDQFSVERPDGSNFTLKIRSTKLEDSAMYFCASGYQQGRQPQHFGDGTRLSIL.

This chain connects TRBV28 to TRBJ1-5; D perhaps matches TRBD1 (5 bases). This CDR3 comprises 16 residues. CDR1 MDHEN and CDR2 SYDVKM come from the germline V gene. V was shortened by 8 bases and J by 0 bases, with 17 bases between the two germline ends. CDR3 nucleotides: TGTGCCAGCGTAGCGGGCGGGGGACTTAGCAATCAGCCCCAGCATTTT. As protein: CASVAGGGLSNQPQHF.

Regarding this clone: The sample carries other DNA sequences with the same CDR3. The chain couples TRBV19 to TRBJ2-1; 12 bases fit TRBD2. With V trimmed by 2 bases and J by 1 base, 0 bases remained unmatched. The CDR3 covers 16 residues. From germline, CDR1 is LNHDA and CDR2 SQIVND (reference sequence). In nucleotides, the CDR3 is TGTGCCAGTAGTATACTAGCGGGAGGGTCCTACAATGAGCAGTTCTTC. Translated, it gives CASSILAGGSYNEQFF.

The chain joins TRBV11-2 to TRBJ2-7, with D unresolved. From germline, CDR1 is SGHAT and CDR2 FQNNGV. V gave up 5 bases and J gave up 2 bases, with 13 bases separating them. This CDR3 has 14 amino acids. For the CDR3, the DNA is TGTGCCAGCAGCCCCCGGGCAGAAACCTACGAGCAGTACTTC. Translated: CASSPRAETYEQYF.

The chain recombines TRBV6-5 with TRBJ2-1; 8 nucleotides line up with TRBD2. The CDR3 has 15 residues. V trimming: 4 bases; J trimming: 0 bases; junction bases outside the gene matches: 2. Germline CDR1 reads MNHEY; CDR2 reads SVGAGI. The CDR3 nucleotides read TGTGCCAGCAGTTCGGGGGGGGTCTCCTACAATGAGCAGTTCTTC. Translation: CASSSGGVSYNEQFF.

The CDR3 protein is CASSYRGRFQPQHF. The DNA for the CDR3 is TGTGCCAGCAGTTATAGGGGACGGTTCCAGCCCCAGCATTTT. The chain has TRBV27 and TRBJ1-5, with D perhaps matching TRBD1 (5 bases). CDR3 size: 14 residues. Germline CDR1 reads MNHEY; CDR2 reads SMNVEV (reference sequence). Trimming left V 4 bases short and J 7 bases short, with 14 bases between.

The chain recombines TRBV28 with TRBJ2-5, with 10 bases lining up with TRBD2. Germline loops: CDR1 MDHEN, CDR2 SYDVKM. V shed 6 bases, J shed 5 bases, and the junction held 6 bases outside the gene matches. This CDR3 contains 14 residues. The CDR3 spells CASRALAGVETQYF. In nucleotides, the CDR3 is TGTGCCAGCAGGGCGCTAGCGGGAGTCGAGACCCAGTACTTC.

The chain uses TRBV27 and TRBJ2-1; D is perhaps TRBD1 (5 bases). This CDR3 is 13 amino acids long. Deletions cut 6 bases from V and 14 bases from J, with 20 bases between. CDR1 and CDR2 from the germline V gene are MNHEY and SMNVEV (reference sequence). The CDR3 nucleotides read TGTGCCAGCAGCCAACAGGAAGGAAATCGAAAGTTCTTC. Protein sequence: CASSQQEGNRKFF.

This rearrangement joins TRBV7-9 to TRBJ2-1; D gene uncertain. Trimming cost V 1 base and J 9 bases, with 10 bases left between them. Looked up from germline, CDR1 is SEHNR and CDR2 is FQNEAQ (reference sequence). CDR3 size: 13 residues. CDR3 amino acids: CASSLVQHLEQFF. As DNA, the CDR3 is TGTGCCAGCAGCTTAGTCCAGCATCTTGAGCAGTTCTTC.

The V gene is TRBV2, the J gene TRBJ2-1; D unclear. Germline assignment: CDR1 SNHLY and CDR2 FYNNEI. V gave up 2 bases and J gave up 2 bases, with 4 bases separating them. This CDR3 has 13 residues. Written as DNA, the CDR3 is TGTGCCAGCAGTGAATTCACCTACAATGAGCAGTTCTTC. It codes for CASSEFTYNEQFF.

This clone has more than one count but fewer than ten. This chain links TRBV28 with TRBJ2-3; weak D call: TRBD1 (5 bases). This CDR3 is built from 16 residues. Germline CDR1 reads MDHEN; CDR2 reads SYDVKM. V was clipped by 1 base and J by 1 base, with 12 bases between them. The chain's CDR3 is CASSLYQGLGTDTQYF. In DNA form, the CDR3 reads TGTGCCAGCAGTTTATACCAGGGTTTGGGCACAGATACGCAGTATTTT.

V usage is TRBV6-1 and J usage is TRBJ1-2; D remains ambiguous. The germline gives CDR1 MNHNS, CDR2 SASEGT. CDR3 length: 11 residues. V was trimmed by 3 bases and J by 7 bases, leaving 6 bases between them. CDR3 region: CASSETSGYTF. The CDR3 nucleotides are TGTGCCAGCAGTGAGACAAGTGGCTACACCTTC.

The sample holds many counts of this clone. The chain combines TRBV28 with TRBJ1-2, with unresolved D. Germline loops: CDR1 MDHEN, CDR2 SYDVKM. V lost 5 bases to trimming and J lost 3 bases, with 4 bases between them. The length of the CDR3 is 11 residues. Here the CDR3 reads CASSTDYGYTF. Here the CDR3 DNA reads TGTGCCAGCAGTACCGACTATGGCTACACCTTC.